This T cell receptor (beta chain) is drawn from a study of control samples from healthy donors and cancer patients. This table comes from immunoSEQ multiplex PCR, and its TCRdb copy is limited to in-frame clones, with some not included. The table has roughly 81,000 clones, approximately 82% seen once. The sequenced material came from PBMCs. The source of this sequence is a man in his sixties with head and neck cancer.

In DNA, the CDR3 is TGTGCCAGCAGCCCGACAGGGGTCAACATTCAGTACTTC. Amino acid sequence: CASSPTGVNIQYF. The J gene is TRBJ2-4, the V gene TRBV7-8; TRBD1 agrees at 8 bases. CDR1 and CDR2 from the germline V gene are SGHVS and FQNEAQ. J was trimmed by 7 bases and V by 5 bases; bases with no gene match: 4. The CDR3 extends over 13 amino acids.